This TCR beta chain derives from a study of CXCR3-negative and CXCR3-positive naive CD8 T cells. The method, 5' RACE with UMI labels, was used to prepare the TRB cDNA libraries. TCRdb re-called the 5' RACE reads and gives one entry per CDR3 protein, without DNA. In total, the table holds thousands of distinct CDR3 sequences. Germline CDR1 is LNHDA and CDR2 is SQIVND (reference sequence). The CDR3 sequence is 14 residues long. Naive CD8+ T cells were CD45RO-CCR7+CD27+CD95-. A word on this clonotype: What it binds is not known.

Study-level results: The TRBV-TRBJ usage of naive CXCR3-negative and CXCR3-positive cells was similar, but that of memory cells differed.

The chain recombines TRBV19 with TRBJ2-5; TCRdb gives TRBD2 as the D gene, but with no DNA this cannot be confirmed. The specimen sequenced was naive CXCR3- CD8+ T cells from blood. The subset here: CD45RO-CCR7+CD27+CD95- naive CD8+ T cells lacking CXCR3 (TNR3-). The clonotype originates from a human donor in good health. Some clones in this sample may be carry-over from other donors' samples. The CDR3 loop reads CASSARTQSGTQYF.